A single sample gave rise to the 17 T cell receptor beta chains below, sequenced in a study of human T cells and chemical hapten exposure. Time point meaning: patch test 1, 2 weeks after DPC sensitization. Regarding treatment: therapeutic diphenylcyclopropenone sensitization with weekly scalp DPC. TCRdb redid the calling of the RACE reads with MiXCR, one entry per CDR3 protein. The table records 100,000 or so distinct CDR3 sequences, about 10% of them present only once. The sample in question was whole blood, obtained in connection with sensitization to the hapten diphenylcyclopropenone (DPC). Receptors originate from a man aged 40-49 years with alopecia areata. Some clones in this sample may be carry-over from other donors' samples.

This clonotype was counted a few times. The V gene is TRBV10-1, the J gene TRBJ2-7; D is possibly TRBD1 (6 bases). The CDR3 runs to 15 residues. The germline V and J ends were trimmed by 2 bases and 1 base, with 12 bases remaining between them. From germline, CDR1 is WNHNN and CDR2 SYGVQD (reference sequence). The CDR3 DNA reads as TGCGCCAGCAGTGAGCACAGGGTCGTATCCTACGAGCAGTACGTC. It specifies CASSEHRVVSYEQYV.

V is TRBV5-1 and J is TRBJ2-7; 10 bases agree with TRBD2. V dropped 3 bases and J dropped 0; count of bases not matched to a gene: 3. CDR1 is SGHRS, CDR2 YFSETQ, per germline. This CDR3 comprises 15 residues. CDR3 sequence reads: CASSSGLANSYEQYF. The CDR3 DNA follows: TGCGCCAGCAGCTCGGGACTAGCGAACTCCTACGAGCAGTACTTC.

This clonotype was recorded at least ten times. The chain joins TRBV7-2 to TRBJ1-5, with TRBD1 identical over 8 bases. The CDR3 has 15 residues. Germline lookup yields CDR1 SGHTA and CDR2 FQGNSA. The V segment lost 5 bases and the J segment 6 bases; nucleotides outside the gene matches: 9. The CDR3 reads CASSPDRVNGQPQHF. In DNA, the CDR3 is TGTGCCAGCAGCCCGGACAGGGTGAACGGTCAGCCCCAGCATTTT.

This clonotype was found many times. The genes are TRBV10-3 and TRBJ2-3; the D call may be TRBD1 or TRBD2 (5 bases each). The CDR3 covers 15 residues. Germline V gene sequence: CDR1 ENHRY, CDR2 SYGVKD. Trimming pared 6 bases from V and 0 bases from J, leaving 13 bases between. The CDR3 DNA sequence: TGTGCCATCAGGCCCCTGAGGGGAAGCACAGATACGCAGTATTTT. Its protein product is CAIRPLRGSTDTQYF.

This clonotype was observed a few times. The CDR3 protein is CASSLVVGPVEFF. The DNA for the CDR3 is TGTGCCAGCAGCTTAGTAGTAGGGCCGGTGGAGTTCTTC. The chain is built from TRBV7-9 and TRBJ2-1; unclear D gene. V was trimmed by 1 base and J by 14 bases, leaving 15 bases between them. This CDR3 has 13 residues. Looked up from germline, CDR1 is SEHNR and CDR2 is FQNEAQ (reference sequence).

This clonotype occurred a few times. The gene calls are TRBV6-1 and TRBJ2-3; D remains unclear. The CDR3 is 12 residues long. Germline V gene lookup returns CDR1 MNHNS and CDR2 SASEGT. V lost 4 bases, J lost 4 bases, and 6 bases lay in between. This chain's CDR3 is CASSAEADTQYF. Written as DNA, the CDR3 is TGTGCCAGCAGTGCCGAGGCAGATACGCAGTATTTT.

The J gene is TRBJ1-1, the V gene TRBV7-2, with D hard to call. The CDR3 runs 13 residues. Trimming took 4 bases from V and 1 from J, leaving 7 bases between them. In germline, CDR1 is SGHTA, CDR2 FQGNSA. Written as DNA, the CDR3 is TGTGCCAGCAGCTCATCAGGGAACACTGAAGCTTTCTTT. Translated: CASSSSGNTEAFF. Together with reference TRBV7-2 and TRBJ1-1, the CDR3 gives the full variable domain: GAGVSQSPSNKVTEKGKDVELRCDPISGHTALYWYRQSLGQGLEFLIYFQGNSAPDKSGLPSDRFSAERTGGSVSTLTIQRTQQEDSAVYLCASSSSGNTEAFFGQGTRLTVV.

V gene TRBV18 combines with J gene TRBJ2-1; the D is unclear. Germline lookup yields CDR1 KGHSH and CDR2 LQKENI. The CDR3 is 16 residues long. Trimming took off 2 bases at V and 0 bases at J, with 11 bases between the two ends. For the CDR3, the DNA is TGTGCCAGCTCACCATTGTCCCGTTCCTCCTACAATGAGCAGTTCTTC. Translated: CASSPLSRSSYNEQFF.

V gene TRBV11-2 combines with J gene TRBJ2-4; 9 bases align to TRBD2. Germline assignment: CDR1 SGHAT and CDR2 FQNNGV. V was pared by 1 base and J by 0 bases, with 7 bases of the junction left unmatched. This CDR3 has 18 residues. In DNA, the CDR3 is TGTGCCAGCAGCTTAGTACCGGGACTAGCTGTAGCCAAAAACATTCAGTACTTC. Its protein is CASSLVPGLAVAKNIQYF.

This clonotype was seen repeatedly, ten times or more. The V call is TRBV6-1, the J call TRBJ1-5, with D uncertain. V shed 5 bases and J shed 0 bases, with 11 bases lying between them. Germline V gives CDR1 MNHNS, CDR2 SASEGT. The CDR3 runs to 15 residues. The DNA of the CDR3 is TGTGCCAGCAGTCAGAGGCCAGATAGCAATCAGCCCCAGCATTTT. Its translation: CASSQRPDSNQPQHF.

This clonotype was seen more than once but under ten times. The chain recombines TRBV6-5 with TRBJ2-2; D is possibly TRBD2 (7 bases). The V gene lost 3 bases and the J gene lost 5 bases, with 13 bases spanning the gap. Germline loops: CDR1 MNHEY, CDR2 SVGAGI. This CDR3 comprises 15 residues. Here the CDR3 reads CASSYARGGTGELFF. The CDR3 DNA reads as TGTGCCAGCAGTTATGCGAGGGGGGGAACCGGGGAGCTGTTTTTT.

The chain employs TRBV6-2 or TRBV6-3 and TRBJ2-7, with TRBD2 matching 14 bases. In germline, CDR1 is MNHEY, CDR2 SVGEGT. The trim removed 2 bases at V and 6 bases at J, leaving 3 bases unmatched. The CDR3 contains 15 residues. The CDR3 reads CASSYDGTSGSEQYF. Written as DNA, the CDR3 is TGTGCCAGCAGTTACGATGGGACTAGCGGGAGCGAGCAGTACTTC.

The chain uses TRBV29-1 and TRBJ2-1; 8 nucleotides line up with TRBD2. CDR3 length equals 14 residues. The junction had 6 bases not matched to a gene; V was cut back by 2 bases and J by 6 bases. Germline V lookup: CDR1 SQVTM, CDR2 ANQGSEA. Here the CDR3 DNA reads TGCAGCGTTGAAAAAGCGGGAGCCCCCAATGAGCAGTTCTTC. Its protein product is CSVEKAGAPNEQFF.

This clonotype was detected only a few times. CDR3 sequence (DNA): TGTGCCAGCAGCCTGACCCATCAGCCCCAGCATTTT. This gives the protein CASSLTHQPQHF. V gene TRBV12-3 or TRBV12-4 combines with J gene TRBJ1-5, with no clear D. V was clipped by 6 bases and J by 5 bases, with 8 bases between them. This CDR3 contains 12 residues.

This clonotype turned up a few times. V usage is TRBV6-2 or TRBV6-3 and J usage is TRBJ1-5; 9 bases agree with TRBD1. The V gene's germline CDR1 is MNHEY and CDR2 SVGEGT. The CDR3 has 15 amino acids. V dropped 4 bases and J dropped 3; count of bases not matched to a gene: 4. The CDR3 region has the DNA TGTGCCAGCAGTTGGACAGGGGCTACCAATCAGCCCCAGCATTTT. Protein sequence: CASSWTGATNQPQHF.

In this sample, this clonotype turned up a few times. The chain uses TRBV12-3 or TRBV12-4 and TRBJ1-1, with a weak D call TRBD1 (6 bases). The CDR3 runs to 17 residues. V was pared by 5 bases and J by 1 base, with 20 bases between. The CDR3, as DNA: TGTGCCAGCAGTGAACCGGGAGGGGGAAGTCGGAACACTGAAGCTTTCTTT. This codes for CASSEPGGGSRNTEAFF.

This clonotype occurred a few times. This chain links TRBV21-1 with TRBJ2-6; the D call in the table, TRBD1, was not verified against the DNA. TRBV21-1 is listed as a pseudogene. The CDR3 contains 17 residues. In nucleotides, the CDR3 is TGTGCCAGCAGAAAACCGGGACGAACCTCTGGGGCCAACGTCCTGACTTTC. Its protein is CASRKPGRTSGANVLTF.